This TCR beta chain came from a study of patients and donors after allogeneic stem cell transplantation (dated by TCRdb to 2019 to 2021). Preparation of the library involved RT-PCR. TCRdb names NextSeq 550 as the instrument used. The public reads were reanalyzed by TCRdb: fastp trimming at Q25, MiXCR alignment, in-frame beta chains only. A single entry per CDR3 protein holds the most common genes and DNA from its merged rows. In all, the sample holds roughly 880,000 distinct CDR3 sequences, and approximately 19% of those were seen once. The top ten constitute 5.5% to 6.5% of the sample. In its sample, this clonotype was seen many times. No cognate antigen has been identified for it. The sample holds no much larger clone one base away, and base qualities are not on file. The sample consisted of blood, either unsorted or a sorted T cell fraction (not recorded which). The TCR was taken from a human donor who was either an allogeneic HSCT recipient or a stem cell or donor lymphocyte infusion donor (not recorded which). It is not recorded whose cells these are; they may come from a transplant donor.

The CDR3 sequence is CASSETSGSRHEQYF. The nucleotides are TGTGCCAGCAGTGAGACTAGCGGGAGTCGGCACGAGCAGTACTTC. This sequence uses TRBV12-3 or TRBV12-4 and TRBJ2-7, with 12 middle bases fitting TRBD2. For this chain, trimming is 5 bases at the V end and 5 bases at the J end, and the number of junction bases without a gene match is 7. Including cysteine and phenylalanine, the CDR3 has 15 amino acids. Of the read, only the CDR3 DNA is kept; its 45 bases are in frame from base 1.